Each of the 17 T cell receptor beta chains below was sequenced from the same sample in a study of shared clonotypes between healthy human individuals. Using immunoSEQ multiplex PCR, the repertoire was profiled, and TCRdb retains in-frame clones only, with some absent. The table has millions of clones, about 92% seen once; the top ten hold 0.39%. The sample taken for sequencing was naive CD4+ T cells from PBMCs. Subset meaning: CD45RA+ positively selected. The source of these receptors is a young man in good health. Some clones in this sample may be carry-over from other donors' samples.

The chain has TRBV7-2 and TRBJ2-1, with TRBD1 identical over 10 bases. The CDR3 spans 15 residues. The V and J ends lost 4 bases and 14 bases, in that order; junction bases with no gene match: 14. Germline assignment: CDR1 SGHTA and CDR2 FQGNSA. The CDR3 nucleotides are TGTGCCAGCAGCTCCCCCGGGACAGGGGAGTTCTTGGAGTTCTTC. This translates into CASSSPGTGEFLEFF. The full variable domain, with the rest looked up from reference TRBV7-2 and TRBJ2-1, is GAGVSQSPSNKVTEKGKDVELRCDPISGHTALYWYRQSLGQGLEFLIYFQGNSAPDKSGLPSDRFSAERTGGSVSTLTIQRTQQEDSAVYLCASSSPGTGEFLEFFGPGTRLTVL.

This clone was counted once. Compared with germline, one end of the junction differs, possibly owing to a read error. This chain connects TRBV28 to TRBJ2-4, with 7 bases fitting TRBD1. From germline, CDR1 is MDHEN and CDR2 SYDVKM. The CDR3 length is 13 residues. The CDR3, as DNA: TGTGCCAGCAGTTTATGGGGAAACAGGGGAATGGACTTC. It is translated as CASSLWGNRGMDF.

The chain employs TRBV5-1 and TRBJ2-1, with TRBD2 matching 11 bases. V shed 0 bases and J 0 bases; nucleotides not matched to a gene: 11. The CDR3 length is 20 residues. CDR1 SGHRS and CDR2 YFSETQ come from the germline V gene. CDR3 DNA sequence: TGCGCCAGCAGCTTGGGCGTTAGCGGGAGGGGACTGAGCTCCTACAATGAGCAGTTCTTC. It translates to CASSLGVSGRGLSSYNEQFF.

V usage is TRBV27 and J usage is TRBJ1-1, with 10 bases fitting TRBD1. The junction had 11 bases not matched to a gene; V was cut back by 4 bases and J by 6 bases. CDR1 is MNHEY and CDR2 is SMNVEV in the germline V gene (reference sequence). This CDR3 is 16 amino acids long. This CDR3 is CASSSPSRDRGSEAFF. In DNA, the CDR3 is TGTGCCAGCAGTTCCCCAAGCCGGGACAGGGGCTCTGAAGCTTTCTTT.

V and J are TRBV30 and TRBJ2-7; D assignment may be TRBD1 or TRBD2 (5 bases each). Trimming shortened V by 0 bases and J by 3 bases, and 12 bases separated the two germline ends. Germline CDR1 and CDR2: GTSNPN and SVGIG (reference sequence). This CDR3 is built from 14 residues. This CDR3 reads CAWSVGRESYEQYF. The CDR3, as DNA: TGTGCCTGGAGTGTCGGCAGGGAGAGCTACGAGCAGTACTTC.

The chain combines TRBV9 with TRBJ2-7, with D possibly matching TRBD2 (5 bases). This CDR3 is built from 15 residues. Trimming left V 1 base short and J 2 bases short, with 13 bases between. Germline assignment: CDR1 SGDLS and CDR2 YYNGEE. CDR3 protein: CASSVLASSPYEQYF. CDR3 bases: TGTGCCAGCAGCGTATTGGCTAGCAGCCCCTACGAGCAGTACTTC. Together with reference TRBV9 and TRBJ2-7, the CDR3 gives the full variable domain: DSGVTQTPKHLITATGQRVTLRCSPRSGDLSVYWYQQSLDQGLQFLIQYYNGEERAKGNILERFSAQQFPDLHSELNLSSLELGDSALYFCASSVLASSPYEQYFGPGTRLTVT.

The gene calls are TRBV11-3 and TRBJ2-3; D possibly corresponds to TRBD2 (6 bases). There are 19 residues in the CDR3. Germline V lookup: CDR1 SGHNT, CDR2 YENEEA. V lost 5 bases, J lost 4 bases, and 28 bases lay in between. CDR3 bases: TGTGCCAGCAGCCCAGGGCGGTTTGGCGGGGACCGAGGTGCAGATACGCAGTATTTT. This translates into CASSPGRFGGDRGADTQYF.

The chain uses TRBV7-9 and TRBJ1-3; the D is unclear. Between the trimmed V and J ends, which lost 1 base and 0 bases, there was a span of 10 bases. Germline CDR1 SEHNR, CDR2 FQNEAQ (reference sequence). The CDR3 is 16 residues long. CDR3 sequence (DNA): TGTGCCAGCAGCTTAGGTGGCAGCACCTCTGGAAACACCATATATTTT. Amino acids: CASSLGGSTSGNTIYF.

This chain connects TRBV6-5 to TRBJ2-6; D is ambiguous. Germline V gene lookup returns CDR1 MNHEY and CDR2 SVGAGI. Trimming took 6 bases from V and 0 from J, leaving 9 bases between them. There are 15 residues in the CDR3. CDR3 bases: TGTGCCAGCAGGGCAGTGGGCTCTGGGGCCAACGTCCTGACTTTC. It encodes CASRAVGSGANVLTF.

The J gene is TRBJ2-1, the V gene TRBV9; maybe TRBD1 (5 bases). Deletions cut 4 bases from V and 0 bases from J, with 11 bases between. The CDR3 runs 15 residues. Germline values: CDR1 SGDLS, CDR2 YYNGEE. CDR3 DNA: TGTGCCAGCAGCCCAGGGATGCCCTCCTACAATGAGCAGTTCTTC. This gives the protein CASSPGMPSYNEQFF.

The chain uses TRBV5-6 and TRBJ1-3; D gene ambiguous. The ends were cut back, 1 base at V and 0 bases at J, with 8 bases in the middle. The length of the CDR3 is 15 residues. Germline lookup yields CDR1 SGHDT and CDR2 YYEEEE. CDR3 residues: CASSLNPYSGNTIYF. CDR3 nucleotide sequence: TGTGCCAGCAGCTTGAATCCCTACTCTGGAAACACCATATATTTT.

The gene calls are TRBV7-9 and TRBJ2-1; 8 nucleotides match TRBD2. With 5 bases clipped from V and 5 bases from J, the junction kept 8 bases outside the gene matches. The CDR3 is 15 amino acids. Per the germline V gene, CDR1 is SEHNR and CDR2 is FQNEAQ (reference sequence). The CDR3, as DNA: TGTGCCAGCAGCCAAAGCGGGAGATTCAACAATGAGCAGTTCTTC. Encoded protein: CASSQSGRFNNEQFF.

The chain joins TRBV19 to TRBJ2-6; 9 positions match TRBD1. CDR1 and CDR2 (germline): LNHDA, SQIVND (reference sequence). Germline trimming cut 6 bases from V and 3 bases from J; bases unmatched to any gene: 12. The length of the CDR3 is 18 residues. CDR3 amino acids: CASRKVGTGKSGANVLTF. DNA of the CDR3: TGTGCCAGTAGAAAGGTAGGGACAGGGAAGAGTGGGGCCAACGTCCTGACTTTC.

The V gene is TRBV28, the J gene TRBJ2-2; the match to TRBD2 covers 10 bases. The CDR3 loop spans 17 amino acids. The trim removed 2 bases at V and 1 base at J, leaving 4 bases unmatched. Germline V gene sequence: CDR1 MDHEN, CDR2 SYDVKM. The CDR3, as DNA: TGTGCCAGCAGTTTACCCGGACTAGCGGAGAACACCGGGGAGCTGTTTTTT. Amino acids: CASSLPGLAENTGELFF.

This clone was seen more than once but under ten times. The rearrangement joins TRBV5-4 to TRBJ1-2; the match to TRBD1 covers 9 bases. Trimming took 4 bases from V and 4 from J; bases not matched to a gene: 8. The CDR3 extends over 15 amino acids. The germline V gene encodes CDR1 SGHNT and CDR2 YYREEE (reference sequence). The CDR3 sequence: CASSPPTGGPYGYTF. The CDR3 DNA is TGTGCCAGCAGCCCTCCGACAGGGGGTCCCTATGGCTACACCTTC.

The CDR3 DNA reads TGTGCCAGTAGCCTAGGACTAGCGGGAGCCGTCTCCTACAATGAGCAGTTCTTC. Translating gives CASSLGLAGAVSYNEQFF. The V call is TRBV19, the J call TRBJ2-1; TRBD2 matches at 13 bases. The trim removed 6 bases at V and 0 bases at J, leaving 8 bases unmatched. The germline gives CDR1 LNHDA, CDR2 SQIVND (reference sequence). This CDR3 has 18 amino acids.

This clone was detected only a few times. The CDR3 coding sequence is TGTGCCAGCAGCTTAAGGTTGGGCAGGGGGCGCGAGCAGCCCCAGCATTTT. This codes for CASSLRLGRGREQPQHF. The chain combines TRBV7-9 with TRBJ1-5; TRBD1 matches 8 bases. The CDR3 runs 17 residues. Per germline, CDR1 SEHNR and CDR2 FQNEAQ (reference sequence). J lost 7 bases, V lost 2 bases, and 13 bases had no gene match.